The 29 T cell receptor beta chains presented below share a single source sample, sequenced in a study of naive and memory T cell subsets. Both TRBC1 and TRBC2 were covered by a beta constant-region primer of two equimolar oligonucleotides. Ligated cDNA was amplified by four rounds of PCR with nested alpha and beta constant-region primers and SP2. In TCRdb, the UMI-ligation and nested PCR reads were re-called with MiXCR into one record per CDR3 protein. The sample contains around 110,000 distinct CDR3 sequences, 36% of which appear only once. Sequenced: central memory CD4+ T cells from blood. The source of these receptors is a human donor in good health.

The chain joins TRBV28 to TRBJ2-7; D may be TRBD1 or TRBD2 (5 bases each). Per germline, CDR1 MDHEN and CDR2 SYDVKM. Trimming took off 7 bases at V and 5 bases at J, with 12 bases between the two ends. This CDR3 contains 12 residues. In nucleotides, the CDR3 is TGTGCCAGCACCGGGACGAGGCACGAGCAGTACTTC. This gives the protein CASTGTRHEQYF. Supplemented by reference TRBV28 and TRBJ2-7, the full variable domain reads DVKVTQSSRYLVKRTGEKVFLECVQDMDHENMFWYRQDPGLGLRLIYFSYDVKMKEKGDIPEGYSVSREKKERFSLILESASTNQTSMYLCASTGTRHEQYFGPGTRLTVT.

The chain employs TRBV7-8 and TRBJ2-1; D may match TRBD1 or TRBD2 (5 bases each). The germline V gene has CDR1 SGHVS and CDR2 FQNEAQ. The V end was cut by 5 bases, the J end by 4 bases, with 12 bases between. CDR3 length equals 14 residues. The DNA for the CDR3 is TGTGCCAGCAGCCCAGTTGGGGGTTACAATGAGCAGTTCTTC. Translation: CASSPVGGYNEQFF.

The V gene is TRBV20-1, the J gene TRBJ2-5; D is ambiguous. In germline, CDR1 is DFQATT, CDR2 SNEGSKA (reference sequence). The V end lost 8 bases, the J end lost 2 bases, and 12 bases lay between the germline ends. This CDR3 region has 12 residues. CDR3 loop: CSFEREQETQYF. DNA for the CDR3: TGCAGTTTCGAGCGCGAGCAAGAGACCCAGTACTTC.

The V call is TRBV6-2 or TRBV6-3, the J call TRBJ2-1, with TRBD2 identical over 12 bases. Germline CDR1 is MNHEY and CDR2 is SVGEGT. V trimming: 7 bases; J trimming: 7 bases; junction bases outside the gene matches: 14. The CDR3 consists of 17 residues. This chain's CDR3 is CASKFTALGLAGNEQFF. The CDR3 bases are TGTGCCAGCAAATTTACCGCGCTAGGACTAGCGGGAAATGAGCAGTTCTTC.

This clonotype rates as medium-sized. V is TRBV11-2 and J is TRBJ2-1; D uncertain. Trimming cost V 4 bases and J 13 bases, with 20 bases left between them. The CDR3 spans 14 residues. Germline values: CDR1 SGHAT, CDR2 FQNNGV. CDR3 in amino acids: CASSYYRPTSIQFF. The CDR3 coding sequence is TGTGCCAGCAGCTACTACCGACCCACAAGCATCCAGTTCTTC.

CDR3 region: CASSFTSTSGSGETQYF. The CDR3 nucleotides read TGTGCCAGCAGCTTCACTTCGACTAGCGGGAGTGGGGAGACCCAGTACTTC. The chain combines TRBV5-5 with TRBJ2-5, with 12 bases lining up with TRBD2. CDR3 length equals 17 residues. The V and J ends lost 2 bases and 5 bases, in that order; junction bases with no gene match: 10. Germline V gene data show CDR1 as SGHKS and CDR2 as YYEKEE (reference sequence).

The chain joins TRBV6-1 to TRBJ2-7; 9 positions agree with TRBD2. The CDR3 consists of 14 residues. Germline V CDR1 and CDR2: MNHNS, SASEGT. The V gene end was trimmed by 6 bases and the J gene end by 0 bases; junction bases not matched to a gene: 3. The CDR3 sequence is CASRGAGGSYEQYF. CDR3 DNA: TGTGCCAGCAGGGGAGCGGGAGGCTCCTACGAGCAGTACTTC.

This clonotype was picked up a small number of times. CDR3 loop: CASSQLGNSGNTIYF. CDR3 bases: TGTGCCAGCAGCCAATTGGGGAACTCTGGAAACACCATATATTTT. The chain combines TRBV3-1 with TRBJ1-3; D not resolved. Trimming took 2 bases from V and 0 from J, leaving 8 bases between them. The V gene's germline CDR1 is LGHDT and CDR2 YNNKEL (reference sequence). The length of the CDR3 is 15 residues.

This clonotype was counted a few times. The chain is built from TRBV20-1 and TRBJ1-3; D not certain. V lost 3 bases and J 1 base, leaving 13 bases between the germline ends. The CDR3 extends over 15 amino acids. Germline CDR1 and CDR2: DFQATT and SNEGSKA (reference sequence). The CDR3: CSASKEFSSGNTIYF. In DNA form, the CDR3 reads TGCAGTGCTAGTAAGGAGTTTTCGTCTGGAAACACCATATATTTT.

This chain links TRBV27 with TRBJ2-4; D ambiguous. Germline assignment: CDR1 MNHEY and CDR2 SMNVEV (reference sequence). The CDR3 has 17 residues. V was shortened by 3 bases and J by 0 bases, with 15 bases between the two germline ends. Here the CDR3 DNA reads TGTGCCAGCAGTTTTCGCCAGCAGCTTCTAGCCAAAAACATTCAGTACTTC. Its translation: CASSFRQQLLAKNIQYF.

This clonotype was detected a few times. The chain joins TRBV28 to TRBJ2-4, with TRBD1 matching 9 bases. The CDR3 has 16 amino acids. CDR1 and CDR2 (germline): MDHEN, SYDVKM. J was trimmed by 4 bases and V by 1 base; bases with no gene match: 5. The CDR3 sequence: CASSLYRGQGKNIQYF. CDR3 bases: TGTGCCAGCAGTTTATATAGAGGACAGGGGAAAAACATTCAGTACTTC.

This clonotype was counted only a few times. The V call is TRBV20-1, the J call TRBJ1-5, with D maybe TRBD1 (5 bases). Germline assignment: CDR1 DFQATT and CDR2 SNEGSKA (reference sequence). Trimming pared 5 bases from V and 2 bases from J, leaving 10 bases between. CDR3 length equals 13 residues. Here the CDR3 reads CSAGGRGNQPQHF. The CDR3, as DNA: TGCAGTGCTGGGGGACGGGGCAATCAGCCCCAGCATTTT.

The chain employs TRBV20-1 and TRBJ2-7; D uncertain. The germline V gene encodes CDR1 DFQATT and CDR2 SNEGSKA (reference sequence). This CDR3 is built from 12 residues. The ends were cut back, 3 bases at V and 2 bases at J, with 8 bases in the middle. In DNA, the CDR3 is TGCAGTGCTAGCGTCCGCGCCTACGAGCAGTACTTC. The encoded protein is CSASVRAYEQYF.

The chain recombines TRBV6-1 with TRBJ2-3; 10 bases agree with TRBD2. Losses at the gene ends were 6 bases for V and 4 bases for J; bases not matched to a gene: 13. The CDR3 contains 17 residues. Germline V gene sequence: CDR1 MNHNS, CDR2 SASEGT. In nucleotides, the CDR3 is TGTGCCAGCAGAGAGCTCTCTAGCGGGAGAGGCCCAGATACGCAGTATTTT. Its protein is CASRELSSGRGPDTQYF.

The table lists this clonotype with a few counts. The chain employs TRBV7-6 and TRBJ2-3; D is tentatively TRBD1 or TRBD2 (5 bases each). Germline-derived CDR1 and CDR2 are SGHVS and FNYEAQ. Trimming left V 1 base short and J 4 bases short, with 18 bases between. The CDR3 extends over 17 amino acids. CDR3 protein: CASSLGIGREAADTQYF. In DNA form, the CDR3 reads TGTGCCAGCAGCTTAGGAATAGGCAGGGAAGCGGCAGATACGCAGTATTTT.

This rearrangement joins TRBV20-1 to TRBJ2-7, with D possibly called TRBD1 or TRBD2 (6 bases each). This CDR3 region has 15 residues. Germline V gene data show CDR1 as DFQATT and CDR2 as SNEGSKA (reference sequence). The ends were cut back, 0 bases at V and 2 bases at J, with 14 bases in the middle. This CDR3 reads CSARDPRGLAYEQYF. The CDR3 DNA is TGCAGTGCTAGAGATCCCCGGGGGCTAGCCTACGAGCAGTACTTC.

The V gene is TRBV24-1, the J gene TRBJ2-7; 10 bases map to TRBD2. V trimming: 2 bases; J trimming: 11 bases; junction bases outside the gene matches: 5. Looked up from germline, CDR1 is KGHDR and CDR2 is SFDVKD. This CDR3 is 13 amino acids long. The CDR3 DNA sequence: TGTGCCACCAGTGATTCTGACGGGACTAGCGAGTACTTC. It encodes CATSDSDGTSEYF.

This clonotype was observed many times. The gene calls are TRBV12-3 or TRBV12-4 and TRBJ2-5; 8 nucleotides agree with TRBD1. This CDR3 has 14 amino acids. The trim removed 5 bases at V and 7 bases at J, leaving 9 bases unmatched. The CDR3: CASSSQDRVGTQYF. DNA of the CDR3: TGTGCCAGCAGTAGTCAGGACAGGGTCGGGACCCAGTACTTC.

A single count supports this clonotype. The rearrangement joins TRBV7-6 to TRBJ1-1; D is unresolved. V shed 3 bases and J shed 4 bases, with 12 bases lying between them. Germline lookup yields CDR1 SGHVS and CDR2 FNYEAQ. This CDR3 is built from 14 residues. The CDR3 reads CASSLGERGTEAFF. The CDR3 DNA sequence: TGTGCCAGCAGCTTGGGAGAGCGTGGCACTGAAGCTTTCTTT.

This clonotype was seen more than once but under ten times. This sequence joins TRBV2 and TRBJ2-7, with D tentatively TRBD2 (5 bases). V dropped 4 bases and J dropped 6 bases, with 7 bases sitting between them. Looked up from germline, CDR1 is SNHLY and CDR2 is FYNNEI. The CDR3 is 11 residues long. The DNA for the CDR3 is TGTGCCAGCAGTGGAGGGTTCGAGCAGTACTTC. As protein: CASSGGFEQYF.

The chain joins TRBV5-1 to TRBJ2-5; D not resolved. This CDR3 has 14 amino acids. The germline CDR1 and CDR2 sequences are SGHRS and YFSETQ. V was clipped by 1 base and J by 0 bases, with 7 bases between them. CDR3 protein: CASSLRRDQETQYF. The CDR3 bases are TGCGCCAGCAGCTTGAGACGGGACCAAGAGACCCAGTACTTC.

The chain is built from TRBV12-3 or TRBV12-4 and TRBJ1-4; 7 bases line up with TRBD1. The CDR3 extends over 15 amino acids. Trimming at V came to 4 bases and at J to 8 bases, leaving 10 bases not matched to a gene. The CDR3 coding sequence is TGTGCCAGCAGTTCGTCGACAGGGAAAGCGGAAAAACTGTTTTTT. Translated: CASSSSTGKAEKLFF.

The rearrangement uses TRBV6-5 and TRBJ2-1; no clear D. Germline V gene sequence: CDR1 MNHEY, CDR2 SVGAGI. This CDR3 contains 14 residues. Trimming took 7 bases from V and 6 from J, leaving 16 bases between them. The CDR3 is CASNNIQHRNEQFF. CDR3 in DNA: TGTGCCAGCAATAATATTCAACACCGCAATGAGCAGTTCTTC.

This clonotype turned up a few times. The chain couples TRBV7-9 to TRBJ2-2; 8 bases line up with TRBD2. Germline V gene sequence: CDR1 SEHNR, CDR2 FQNEAQ (reference sequence). The CDR3 is 20 residues long. After removal of 2 bases from V and 4 bases from J, the junction contained 18 bases not matched to a gene. The CDR3 nucleotides are TGTGCCAGCAGCTTAACCGATCGGACGTCGGGAGGGCCTAGCACCGGGGAGCTGTTTTTT. Translating gives CASSLTDRTSGGPSTGELFF.

CDR3: CASSLAIGRTGELFF. The CDR3 DNA reads as TGTGCCAGCAGCTTGGCTATAGGGAGAACCGGGGAGCTGTTTTTT. This sequence joins TRBV5-4 and TRBJ2-2; D may be TRBD2 (5 bases). V was cut by 0 bases and J by 5 bases, with 11 bases left in between. CDR3 length: 15 residues. The germline V gene encodes CDR1 SGHNT and CDR2 YYREEE (reference sequence).

This rearrangement joins TRBV11-2 to TRBJ2-1; 10 bases fit TRBD1. This CDR3 spans 15 amino acids. Germline V lookup: CDR1 SGHAT, CDR2 FQNNGV. J gave up 8 bases and V 1 base, and 5 bases lay outside the gene matches. The CDR3 loop reads CASSLGDRGGHEQFF. CDR3 nucleotides: TGTGCCAGCAGCTTAGGGGACAGGGGTGGGCATGAGCAGTTCTTC.

This chain uses TRBV5-5 with TRBJ1-1; the D is unclear. The CDR3 runs 14 residues. Deletions cut 4 bases from V and 3 bases from J, with 13 bases between. CDR1 is SGHKS, CDR2 YYEKEE, per germline (reference sequence). The CDR3 nucleotides read TGTGCCAGCAGCCAGTTGGGCGCGGACACTGAAGCTTTCTTT. As protein: CASSQLGADTEAFF.

The V gene is TRBV4-3, the J gene TRBJ2-1; 8 nucleotides line up with TRBD1. The V gene end was trimmed by 6 bases and the J gene end by 8 bases; junction bases not matched to a gene: 9. The V gene's germline CDR1 is LGHNA and CDR2 YSLEER. The CDR3 is 14 residues long. CDR3 in amino acids: CASSPGQVDDEQFF. The DNA of the CDR3 is TGCGCCAGCAGTCCGGGACAGGTTGACGATGAGCAGTTCTTC.

The V gene is TRBV7-8, the J gene TRBJ2-2; 9 nucleotides align to TRBD2. The ends lost 1 base at V and 6 bases at J; junction bases unmatched: 9. Germline V lookup: CDR1 SGHVS, CDR2 FQNEAQ. This CDR3 has 17 amino acids. CDR3 amino acids: CASSLGVSGSIAGELFF. In DNA, the CDR3 is TGTGCCAGCAGCTTAGGGGTTAGCGGGAGCATTGCCGGGGAGCTGTTTTTT.